The rows below give T cell receptor beta chains drawn from one sample of a study of shared clonotypes between healthy human individuals. TCRdb keeps only in-frame clones here, not all; method: immunoSEQ multiplex PCR. The sample has over a million clones; approximately 68% are singletons. Material for sequencing was memory CD4+ T cells sorted from blood. These receptors were taken from a man aged 18 to 35 in good health. Each CDR3 is given with its conserved first and last residue. Fields, in order: J gene, V gene, CDR3 protein.

>TRBJ1-2|TRBV7-9
CASSPSQGGYGYTF
>TRBJ2-7|TRBV7-9
CAGTGTTPYEQYF
>TRBJ1-1|TRBV2
CASSEQPANTEAFF
>TRBJ1-5|TRBV5-1
CASSLQGENQPQHF
>TRBJ2-1|TRBV6-1
CASSEEGGPYNEQFF
>TRBJ1-2|TRBV23-1
CASSHLTPALGEGYTF
>TRBJ2-3|TRBV30
CAWSVTRDHTQYF
>TRBJ1-4|TRBV6-1
CASSVRFGGGDEKLFF
>TRBJ2-2|TRBV2
CASSGLGANTGELFF
>TRBJ2-5|TRBV6-1
CASIRQGKETQYF
>TRBJ1-1|TRBV10-3
CAISDQNYRGTEAFF
>TRBJ2-1|TRBV10-1
CASSEGLYNEQFF
>TRBJ1-2|TRBV30
CAWSGSANYGYTF
>TRBJ2-5|TRBV9
CASSPPAGAETQYF
>TRBJ1-1|TRBV19
CASSSIMNTEAFF
>TRBJ1-2|TRBV5-1
CASSPRERGDYGYTF
>TRBJ1-1|TRBV7-7
CASSLEGGAEAFF
>TRBJ2-7|TRBV19
CASSAGTSGKGEQYF
>TRBJ1-2|TRBV9
CASSQQGSGYGYTF
>TRBJ2-7|TRBV27
CATSEGSSYEQYF
>TRBJ2-7|TRBV7-9
CASSLPSGGDYEQYF
>TRBJ2-3|TRBV19
CASSRATSTDTQYF
>TRBJ2-5|TRBV9
CASSVGAGQETQYF
>TRBJ2-1|TRBV6-1
CASSEGLAGEQFF
>TRBJ1-5|TRBV30
CAWTRGFNQPQHF
>TRBJ2-6|TRBV5-1
CASSSGSTGANVLTF
>TRBJ2-2|TRBV19
CASRNRVLNTGELFF
>TRBJ2-5|TRBV7-9
CASSFRRQAIQETQYF
>TRBJ1-2|TRBV30
CAWSLLRTEGYTF
>TRBJ2-7|TRBV18
CASSPAGLGAYEQYF
>TRBJ1-1|TRBV11-2
CASSLGWGSEAFF
>TRBJ2-3|TRBV6-6
CASHDRDRGTDTQYF
>TRBJ1-4|TRBV28
CASSLGQGGEKLFF
>TRBJ1-2|TRBV7-9
CASSPAMWIGYGYTF
>TRBJ1-1|TRBV30
CAWNRREWTEAFF
>TRBJ2-3|TRBV15
CATSRSLLAGGTDTQYF
>TRBJ1-2|TRBV2
CASSVLGTYGYTF
>TRBJ1-1|TRBV7-2
CASGTRQGAQNTEAFF
>TRBJ2-1|TRBV6-1
CASSEATGGREFF
>TRBJ2-7|TRBV7-2
CASSLGVASGRASSYEQYF
>TRBJ1-1|TRBV21-1
CASSKVPGLDTEAFF
>TRBJ2-1|TRBV5-4
CASSLEQKEQFF
>TRBJ1-3|TRBV29-1
CSVETGAGNTIYF
>TRBJ2-1|TRBV10-3
CAISESPRGSDNEQFF
>TRBJ2-3|TRBV9
CASSVEQGNTQYF
>TRBJ2-2|TRBV9
CASSVQSTSPGELFF
>TRBJ1-6|TRBV6-5
CASSGRLNSPLHF
>TRBJ2-5|TRBV7-9
CASSWSGTAQETQYF
>TRBJ2-7|TRBV29-1
CSVAGLTYEQYF
>TRBJ1-1|TRBV5-1
CASSASTGQPNTEAFF